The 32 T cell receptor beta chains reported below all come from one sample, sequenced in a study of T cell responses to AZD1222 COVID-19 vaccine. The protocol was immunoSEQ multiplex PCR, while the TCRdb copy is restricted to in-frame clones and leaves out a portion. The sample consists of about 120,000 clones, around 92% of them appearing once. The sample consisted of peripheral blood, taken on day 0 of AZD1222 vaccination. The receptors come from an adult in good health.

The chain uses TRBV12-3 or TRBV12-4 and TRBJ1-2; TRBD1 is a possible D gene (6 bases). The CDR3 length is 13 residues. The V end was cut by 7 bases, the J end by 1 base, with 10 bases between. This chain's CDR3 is CASTSDSNYGYTF. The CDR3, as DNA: TGTGCCAGCACCTCGGACAGTAACTATGGCTACACCTTC.

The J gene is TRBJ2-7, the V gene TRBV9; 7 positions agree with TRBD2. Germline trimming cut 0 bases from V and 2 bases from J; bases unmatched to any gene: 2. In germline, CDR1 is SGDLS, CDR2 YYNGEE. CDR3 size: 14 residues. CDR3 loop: CASSVAGGTYEQYF. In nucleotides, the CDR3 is TGTGCCAGCAGCGTAGCGGGAGGTACCTACGAGCAGTACTTC.

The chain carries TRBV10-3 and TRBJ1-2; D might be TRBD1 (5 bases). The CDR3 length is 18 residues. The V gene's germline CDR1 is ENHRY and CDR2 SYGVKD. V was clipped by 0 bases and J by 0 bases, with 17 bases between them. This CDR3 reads CAISESVVGGRANYGYTF. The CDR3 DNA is TGTGCCATCAGTGAGTCGGTGGTGGGGGGACGCGCTAACTATGGCTACACCTTC.

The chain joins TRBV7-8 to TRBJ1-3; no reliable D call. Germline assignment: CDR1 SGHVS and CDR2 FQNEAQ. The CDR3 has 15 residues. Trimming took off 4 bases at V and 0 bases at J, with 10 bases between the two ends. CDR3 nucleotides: TGTGCCAGCAGCTCCAGGCCCACCTCTGGAAACACCATATATTTT. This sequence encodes CASSSRPTSGNTIYF.

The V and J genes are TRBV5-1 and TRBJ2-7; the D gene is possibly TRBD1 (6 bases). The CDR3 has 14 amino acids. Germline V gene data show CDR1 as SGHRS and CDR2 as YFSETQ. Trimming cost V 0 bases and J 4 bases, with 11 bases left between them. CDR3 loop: CASSLGEQGYEQYF. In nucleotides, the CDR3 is TGCGCCAGCAGCTTGGGGGAACAGGGTTACGAGCAGTACTTC.

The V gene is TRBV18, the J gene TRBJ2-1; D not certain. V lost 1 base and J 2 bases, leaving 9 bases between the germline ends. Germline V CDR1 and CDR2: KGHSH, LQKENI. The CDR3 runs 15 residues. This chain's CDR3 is CASSPQGIAYNEQFF. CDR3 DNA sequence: TGTGCCAGCTCACCACAGGGAATAGCCTACAATGAGCAGTTCTTC.

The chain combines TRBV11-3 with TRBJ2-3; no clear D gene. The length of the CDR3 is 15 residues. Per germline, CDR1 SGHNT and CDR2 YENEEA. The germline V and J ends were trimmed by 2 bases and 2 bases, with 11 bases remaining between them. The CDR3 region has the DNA TGTGCCAGCAGCTTATCTGGTGCTGCCACAGATACGCAGTATTTT. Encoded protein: CASSLSGAATDTQYF.

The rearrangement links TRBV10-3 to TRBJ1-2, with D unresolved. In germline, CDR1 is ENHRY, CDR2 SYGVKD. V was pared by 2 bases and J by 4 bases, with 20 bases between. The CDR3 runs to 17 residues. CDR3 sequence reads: CAISENQNPSTVYGYTF. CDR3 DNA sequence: TGTGCCATCAGTGAGAATCAGAATCCAAGTACCGTCTATGGCTACACCTTC.

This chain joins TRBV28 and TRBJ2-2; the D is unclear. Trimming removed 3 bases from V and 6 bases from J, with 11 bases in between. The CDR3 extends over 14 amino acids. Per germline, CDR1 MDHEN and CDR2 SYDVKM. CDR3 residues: CASSFPRAAGELFF. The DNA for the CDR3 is TGTGCCAGCAGTTTTCCAAGGGCAGCCGGGGAGCTGTTTTTT.

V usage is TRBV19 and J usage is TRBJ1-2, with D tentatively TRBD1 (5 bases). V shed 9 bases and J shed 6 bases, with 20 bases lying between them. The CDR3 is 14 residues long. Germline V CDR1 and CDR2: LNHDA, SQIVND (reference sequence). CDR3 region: CASADLRVSDGYTF. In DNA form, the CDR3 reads TGTGCCAGCGCAGACCTCAGGGTAAGCGATGGCTACACCTTC.

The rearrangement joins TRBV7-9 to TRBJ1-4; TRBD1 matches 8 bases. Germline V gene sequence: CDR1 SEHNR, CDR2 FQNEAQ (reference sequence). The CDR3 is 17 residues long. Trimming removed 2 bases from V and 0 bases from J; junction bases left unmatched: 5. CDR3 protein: CASSLRTGKATNEKLFF. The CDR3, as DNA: TGTGCCAGCAGCTTAAGGACAGGGAAGGCAACTAATGAAAAACTGTTTTTT. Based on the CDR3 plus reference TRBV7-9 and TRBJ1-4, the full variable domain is DTGVSQNPRHKITKRGQNVTFRCDPISEHNRLYWYRQTLGQGPEFLTYFQNEAQLEKSRLLSDRFSAERPKGSFSTLEIQRTEQGDSAMYLCASSLRTGKATNEKLFFGSGTQLSVL.

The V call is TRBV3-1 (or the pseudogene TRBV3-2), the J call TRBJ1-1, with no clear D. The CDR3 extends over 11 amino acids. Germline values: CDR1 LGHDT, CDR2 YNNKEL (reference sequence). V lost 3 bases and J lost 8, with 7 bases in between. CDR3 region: CASSQGLEAFF. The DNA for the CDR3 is TGTGCCAGCAGCCAGGGCCTGGAAGCTTTCTTT.

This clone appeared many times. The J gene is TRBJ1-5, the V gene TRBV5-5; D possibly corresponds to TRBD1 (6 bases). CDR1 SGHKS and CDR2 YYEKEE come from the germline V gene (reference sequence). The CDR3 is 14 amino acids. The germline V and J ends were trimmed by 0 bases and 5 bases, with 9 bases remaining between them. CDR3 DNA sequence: TGTGCCAGCAGCTTGGAGACAGGCTATCAGCCCCAGCATTTT. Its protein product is CASSLETGYQPQHF.

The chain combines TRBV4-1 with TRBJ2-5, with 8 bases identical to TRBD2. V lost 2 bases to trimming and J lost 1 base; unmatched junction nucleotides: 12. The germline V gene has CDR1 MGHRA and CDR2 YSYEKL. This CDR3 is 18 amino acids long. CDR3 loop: CASSQLIRGGSAQETQYF. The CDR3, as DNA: TGCGCCAGCAGCCAATTAATTCGGGGGGGTTCGGCCCAAGAGACCCAGTACTTC.

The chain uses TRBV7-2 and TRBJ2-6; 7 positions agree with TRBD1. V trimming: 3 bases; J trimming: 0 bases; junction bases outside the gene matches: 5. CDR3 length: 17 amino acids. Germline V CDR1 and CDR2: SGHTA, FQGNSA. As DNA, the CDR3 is TGTGCCAGCAGCTTTTCCAGGGGGATCTCTGGGGCCAACGTCCTGACTTTC. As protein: CASSFSRGISGANVLTF.

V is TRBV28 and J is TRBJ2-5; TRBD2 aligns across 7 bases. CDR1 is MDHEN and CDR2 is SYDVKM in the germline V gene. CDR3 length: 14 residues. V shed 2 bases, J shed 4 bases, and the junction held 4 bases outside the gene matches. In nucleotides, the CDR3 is TGTGCCAGCAGTTTACGGGAGGAGGTAGAGACCCAGTACTTC. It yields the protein CASSLREEVETQYF.

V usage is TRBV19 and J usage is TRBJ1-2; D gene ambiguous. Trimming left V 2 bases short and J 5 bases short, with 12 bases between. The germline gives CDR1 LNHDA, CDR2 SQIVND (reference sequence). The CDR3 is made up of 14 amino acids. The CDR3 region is CASSIRGDLYGYTF. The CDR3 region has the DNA TGTGCCAGTAGTATACGCGGCGACTTATATGGCTACACCTTC.

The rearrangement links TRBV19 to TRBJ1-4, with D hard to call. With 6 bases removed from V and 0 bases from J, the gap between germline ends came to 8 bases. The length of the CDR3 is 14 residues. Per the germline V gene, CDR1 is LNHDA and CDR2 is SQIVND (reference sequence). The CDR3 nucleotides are TGTGCCAGTAGCAGAGGTACAACTAATGAAAAACTGTTTTTT. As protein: CASSRGTTNEKLFF.

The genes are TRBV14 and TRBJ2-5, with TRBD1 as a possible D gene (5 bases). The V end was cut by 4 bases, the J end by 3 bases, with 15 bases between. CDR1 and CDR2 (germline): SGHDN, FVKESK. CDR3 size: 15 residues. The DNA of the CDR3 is TGTGCCAGCAGCCCACAGACAGAGGCGAAAGAGACCCAGTACTTC. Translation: CASSPQTEAKETQYF.

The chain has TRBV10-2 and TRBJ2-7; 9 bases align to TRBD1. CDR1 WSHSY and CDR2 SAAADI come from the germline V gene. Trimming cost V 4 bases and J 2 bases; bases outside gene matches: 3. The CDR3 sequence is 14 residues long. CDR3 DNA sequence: TGCGCCAGCAGTGCCGGACAGGGGCCCTACGAGCAGTACTTC. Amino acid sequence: CASSAGQGPYEQYF.

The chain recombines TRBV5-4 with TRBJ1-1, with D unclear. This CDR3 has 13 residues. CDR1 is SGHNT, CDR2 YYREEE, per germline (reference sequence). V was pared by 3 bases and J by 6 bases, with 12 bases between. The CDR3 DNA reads TGTGCCAGCAGCTCTGGGTGGCGAGCTGAAGCTTTCTTT. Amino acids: CASSSGWRAEAFF.

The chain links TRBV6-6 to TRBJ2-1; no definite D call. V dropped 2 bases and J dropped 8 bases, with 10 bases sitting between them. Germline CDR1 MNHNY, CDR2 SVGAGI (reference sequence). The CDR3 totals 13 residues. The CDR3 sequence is CASSYEETYEQFF. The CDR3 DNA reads TGTGCCAGCAGTTACGAGGAGACATATGAGCAGTTCTTC.

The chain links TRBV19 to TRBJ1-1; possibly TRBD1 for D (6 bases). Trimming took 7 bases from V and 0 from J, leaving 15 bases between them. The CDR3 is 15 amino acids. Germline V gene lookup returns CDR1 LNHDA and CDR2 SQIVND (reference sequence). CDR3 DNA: TGTGCCAGTAAAGTAGGGGGGGCATTGAACACTGAAGCTTTCTTT. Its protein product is CASKVGGALNTEAFF.

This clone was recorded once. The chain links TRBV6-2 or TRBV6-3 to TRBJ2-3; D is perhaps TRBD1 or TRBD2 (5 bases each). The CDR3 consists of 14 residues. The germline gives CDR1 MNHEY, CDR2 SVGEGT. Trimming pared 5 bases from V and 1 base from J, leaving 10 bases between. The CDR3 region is CASSDLGGTDTQYF. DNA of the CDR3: TGTGCCAGCAGTGACTTGGGGGGCACAGATACGCAGTATTTT.

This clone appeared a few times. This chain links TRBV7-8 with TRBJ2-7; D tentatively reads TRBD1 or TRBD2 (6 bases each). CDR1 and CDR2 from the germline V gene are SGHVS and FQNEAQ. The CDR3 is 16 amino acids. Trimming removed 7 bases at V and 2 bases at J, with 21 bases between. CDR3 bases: TGTGCCAGCACCCCCGGGTCCCCGGGGGCTCCCTACGAGCAGTACTTC. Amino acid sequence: CASTPGSPGAPYEQYF.

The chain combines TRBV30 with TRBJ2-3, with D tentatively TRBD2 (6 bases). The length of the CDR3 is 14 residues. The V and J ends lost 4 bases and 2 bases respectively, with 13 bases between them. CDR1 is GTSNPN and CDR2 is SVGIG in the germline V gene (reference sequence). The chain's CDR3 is CAWICAGNTDTQYF. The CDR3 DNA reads TGTGCCTGGATTTGTGCGGGAAACACAGATACGCAGTATTTT.

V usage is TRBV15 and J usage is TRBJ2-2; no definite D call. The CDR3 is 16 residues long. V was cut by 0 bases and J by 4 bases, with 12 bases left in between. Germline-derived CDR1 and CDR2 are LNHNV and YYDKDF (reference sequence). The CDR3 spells CATSRDSASSTGELFF. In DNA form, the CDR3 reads TGTGCCACCAGCAGAGATTCGGCTAGTTCCACCGGGGAGCTGTTTTTT.

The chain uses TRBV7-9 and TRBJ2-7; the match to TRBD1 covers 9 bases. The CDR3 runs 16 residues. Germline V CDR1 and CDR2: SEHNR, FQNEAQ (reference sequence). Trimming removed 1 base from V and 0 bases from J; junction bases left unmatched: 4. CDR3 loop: CASSLGGTGSSYEQYF. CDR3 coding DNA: TGTGCCAGCAGCTTAGGTGGGACAGGGAGCTCCTACGAGCAGTACTTC. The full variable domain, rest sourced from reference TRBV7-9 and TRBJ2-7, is DTGVSQNPRHKITKRGQNVTFRCDPISEHNRLYWYRQTLGQGPEFLTYFQNEAQLEKSRLLSDRFSAERPKGSFSTLEIQRTEQGDSAMYLCASSLGGTGSSYEQYFGPGTRLTVT.

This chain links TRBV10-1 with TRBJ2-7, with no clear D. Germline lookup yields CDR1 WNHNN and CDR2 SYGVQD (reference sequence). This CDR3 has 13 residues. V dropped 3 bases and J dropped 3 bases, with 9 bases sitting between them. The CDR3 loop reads CASSDSPVYEQYF. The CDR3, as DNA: TGCGCCAGCAGTGACTCTCCGGTCTACGAGCAGTACTTC.

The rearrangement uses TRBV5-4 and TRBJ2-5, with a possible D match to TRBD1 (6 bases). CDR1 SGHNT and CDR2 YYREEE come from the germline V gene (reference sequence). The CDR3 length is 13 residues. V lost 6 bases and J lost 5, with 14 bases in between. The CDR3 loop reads CASNKQGDETQYF. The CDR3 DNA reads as TGTGCCAGCAACAAACAGGGCGACGAGACCCAGTACTTC.

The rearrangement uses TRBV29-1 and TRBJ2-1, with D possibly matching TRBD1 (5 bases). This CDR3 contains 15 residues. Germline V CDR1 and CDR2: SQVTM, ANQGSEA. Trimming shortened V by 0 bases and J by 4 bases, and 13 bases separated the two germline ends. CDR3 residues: CSVEDVGVGYNEQFF. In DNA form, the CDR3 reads TGCAGCGTTGAAGATGTAGGGGTAGGGTACAATGAGCAGTTCTTC.

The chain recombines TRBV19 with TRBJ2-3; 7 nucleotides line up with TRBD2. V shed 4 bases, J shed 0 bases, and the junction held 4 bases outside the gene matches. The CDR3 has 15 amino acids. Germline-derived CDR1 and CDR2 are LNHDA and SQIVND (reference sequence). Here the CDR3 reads CASSTGTTSTDTQYF. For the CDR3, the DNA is TGTGCCAGTAGTACCGGGACTACTAGCACAGATACGCAGTATTTT.